This T cell receptor beta chain was profiled in a study of response to subunit inactivated influenza vaccine. Overall study findings and caveats: Authors proposed each seasonal influenza vaccination draws in few new T cells.

The CDR3 sequence is 13 residues long. Between the trimmed V and J ends, which lost 6 bases and 5 bases, there was a span of 11 bases. In germline, CDR1 is ENHRY, CDR2 SYGVKD. TCRdb re-analysed the RT-PCR reads in MiXCR, keeping a single row per CDR3 protein. The sample carries 150,000 to 200,000 distinct CDR3 sequences, about a tenth recorded once. About this clonotype: The antigen is undetermined.

Sequencing used non-naive T cells sorted from PBMCs, obtained on the day of vaccination. The chain uses TRBV10-3 and TRBJ1-5; D remains ambiguous. The sequence derives from a man aged 50-59 years who received an inactivated influenza vaccine. The CDR3: CAISPSEDQPQHF. The DNA for the CDR3 is TGTGCCATCAGCCCCTCGGAGGATCAGCCCCAGCATTTT.